At least ten counts were recorded for the clone carrying this T cell receptor beta chain. What it binds is not known. This specimen belongs to a study of T cells in Graves' hyperthyroidism and ophthalmopathy. Whole-study context: Any treatment followed the collection of peripheral blood at initial diagnosis.

Study findings and constraints: Blood also carried most thyroid clonotypes expanded above 0.001. Ophthalmopathy got predicted by the model a median approximately 6 months before its onset.

V lost 8 bases to trimming and J lost 1 base; unmatched junction nucleotides: 9. CDR1 is SNHLY and CDR2 is FYNNEI in the germline V gene. CDR3 length: 15 residues. Template material for amplifying TCR beta CDR3 regions consisted of RNA transcripts. HTBI primers were the set used in a first-round RT-PCR of the TCR CDR3. TCRdb re-analysed the multiplex PCR reads in MiXCR, keeping a single row per CDR3 protein. The repertoire holds roughly 350,000 distinct CDR3 sequences, roughly 14% seen once, with roughly 21% in the top ten. Sequencing was done on a sample of blood. The chain couples TRBV2 to TRBJ1-1; 8 bases fit TRBD1. The origin of this receptor is a woman in her 30s with Graves' ophthalmopathy. Here the CDR3 DNA reads TGTGCCAGCTTTTTGGACAGGGTGCAGAACACTGAAGCTTTCTTT. Residues: CASFLDRVQNTEAFF. Looking up the rest from reference TRBV2 and TRBJ1-1 gives the full variable domain: EPEVTQTPSHQVTQMGQEVILRCVPISNHLYFYWYRQILGQKVEFLVSFYNNEISEKSEIFDDQFSVERPDGSNFTLKIRSTKLEDSAMYFCASFLDRVQNTEAFFGQGTRLTVV.